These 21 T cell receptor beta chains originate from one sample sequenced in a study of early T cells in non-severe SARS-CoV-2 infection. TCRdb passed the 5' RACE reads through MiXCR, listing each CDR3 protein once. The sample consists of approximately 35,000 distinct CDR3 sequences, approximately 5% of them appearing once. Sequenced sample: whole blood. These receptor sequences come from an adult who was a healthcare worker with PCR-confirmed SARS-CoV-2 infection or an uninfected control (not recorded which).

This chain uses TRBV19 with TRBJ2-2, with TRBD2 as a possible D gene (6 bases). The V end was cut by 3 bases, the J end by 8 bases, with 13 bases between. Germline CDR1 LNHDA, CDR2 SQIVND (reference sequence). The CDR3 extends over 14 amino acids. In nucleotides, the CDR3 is TGTGCCAGTAGTATCCGACTAGGTATGGGGGAGCTGTTTTTT. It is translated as CASSIRLGMGELFF. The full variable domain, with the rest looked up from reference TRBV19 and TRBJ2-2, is DGGITQSPKYLFRKEGQNVTLSCEQNLNHDAMYWYRQDPGQGLRLIYYSQIVNDFQKGDIAEGYSVSREKKESFPLTVTSAQKNPTAFYLCASSIRLGMGELFFGEGSRLTVL.

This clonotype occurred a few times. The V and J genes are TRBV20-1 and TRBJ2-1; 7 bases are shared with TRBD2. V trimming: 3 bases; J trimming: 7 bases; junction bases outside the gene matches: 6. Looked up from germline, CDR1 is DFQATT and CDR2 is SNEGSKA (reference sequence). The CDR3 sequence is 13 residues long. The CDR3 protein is CSARTSRWNEQFF. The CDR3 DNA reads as TGCAGTGCTAGGACTAGCCGGTGGAATGAGCAGTTCTTC.

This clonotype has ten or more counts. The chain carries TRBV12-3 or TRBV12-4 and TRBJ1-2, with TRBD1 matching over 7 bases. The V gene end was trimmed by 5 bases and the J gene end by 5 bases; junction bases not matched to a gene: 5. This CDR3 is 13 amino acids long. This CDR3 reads CASSPGQVYGYTF. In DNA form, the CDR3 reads TGTGCCAGCAGTCCCGGACAGGTTTATGGCTACACCTTC.

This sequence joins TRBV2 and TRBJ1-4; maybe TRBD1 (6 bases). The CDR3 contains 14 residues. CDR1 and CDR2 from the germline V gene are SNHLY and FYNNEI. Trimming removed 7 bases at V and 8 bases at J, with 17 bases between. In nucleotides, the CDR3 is TGTGCCAGCAACTATGGGGGCGGATGGGAAAAACTGTTTTTT. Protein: CASNYGGGWEKLFF.

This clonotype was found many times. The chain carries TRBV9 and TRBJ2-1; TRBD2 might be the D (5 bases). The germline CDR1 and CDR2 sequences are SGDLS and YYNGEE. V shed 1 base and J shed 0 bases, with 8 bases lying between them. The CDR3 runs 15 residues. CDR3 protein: CASSVLGSSYNEQFF. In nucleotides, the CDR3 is TGTGCCAGCAGCGTATTAGGGAGCTCCTACAATGAGCAGTTCTTC.

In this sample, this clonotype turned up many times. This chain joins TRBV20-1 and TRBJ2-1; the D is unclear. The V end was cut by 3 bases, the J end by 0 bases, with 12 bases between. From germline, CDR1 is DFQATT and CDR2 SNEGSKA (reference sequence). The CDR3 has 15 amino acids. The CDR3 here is CSARGRLPSYNEQFF. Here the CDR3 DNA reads TGCAGTGCTAGGGGCAGGCTGCCCTCCTACAATGAGCAGTTCTTC.

CDR3 nucleotide sequence: TGTGCCAGCAGCCTGACAGGGAGGAAGACCCAGTACTTC. Translated, it gives CASSLTGRKTQYF. The chain joins TRBV3-1 to TRBJ2-5; maybe TRBD1 (7 bases). The germline V and J ends were trimmed by 4 bases and 6 bases, with 12 bases remaining between them. This CDR3 is built from 13 residues. Germline CDR1 LGHDT, CDR2 YNNKEL (reference sequence).

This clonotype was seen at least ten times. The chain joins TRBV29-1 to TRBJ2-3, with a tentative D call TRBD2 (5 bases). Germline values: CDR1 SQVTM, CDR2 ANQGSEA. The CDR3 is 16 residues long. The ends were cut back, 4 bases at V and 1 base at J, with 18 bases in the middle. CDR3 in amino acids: CSVVGVEVIRTDTQYF. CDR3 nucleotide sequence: TGCAGCGTTGTCGGGGTTGAGGTCATTCGCACAGATACGCAGTATTTT.

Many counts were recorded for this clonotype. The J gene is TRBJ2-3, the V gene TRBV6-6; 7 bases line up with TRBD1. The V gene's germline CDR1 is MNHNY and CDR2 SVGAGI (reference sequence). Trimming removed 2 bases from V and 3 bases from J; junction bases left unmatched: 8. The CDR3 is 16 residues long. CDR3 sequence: CASSYPDRRGTDTQYF. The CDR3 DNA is TGTGCCAGCAGTTACCCGGACAGGAGAGGAACAGATACGCAGTATTTT.

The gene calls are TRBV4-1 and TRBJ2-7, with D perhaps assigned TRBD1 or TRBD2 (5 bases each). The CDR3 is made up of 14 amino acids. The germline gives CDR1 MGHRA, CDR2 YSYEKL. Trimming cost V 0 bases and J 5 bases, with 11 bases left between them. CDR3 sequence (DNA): TGCGCCAGCAGCCAAGACTTCAGGGACGACGAGCAGTACTTC. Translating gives CASSQDFRDDEQYF.

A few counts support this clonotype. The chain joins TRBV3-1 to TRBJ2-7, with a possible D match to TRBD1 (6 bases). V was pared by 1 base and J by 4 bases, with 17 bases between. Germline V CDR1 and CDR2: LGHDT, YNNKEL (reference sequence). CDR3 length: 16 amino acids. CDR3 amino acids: CASSQGVLDRVYEQYF. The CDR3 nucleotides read TGTGCCAGCAGCCAAGGGGTTTTGGACAGAGTTTACGAGCAGTACTTC.

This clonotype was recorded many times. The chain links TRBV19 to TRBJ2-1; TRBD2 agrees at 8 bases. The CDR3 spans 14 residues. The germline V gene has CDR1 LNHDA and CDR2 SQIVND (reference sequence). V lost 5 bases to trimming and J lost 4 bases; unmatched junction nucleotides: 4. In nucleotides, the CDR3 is TGTGCCAGTAGTCCCGGGGGGGATTACAATGAGCAGTTCTTC. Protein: CASSPGGDYNEQFF. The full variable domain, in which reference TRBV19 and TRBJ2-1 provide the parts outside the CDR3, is DGGITQSPKYLFRKEGQNVTLSCEQNLNHDAMYWYRQDPGQGLRLIYYSQIVNDFQKGDIAEGYSVSREKKESFPLTVTSAQKNPTAFYLCASSPGGDYNEQFFGPGTRLTVL.

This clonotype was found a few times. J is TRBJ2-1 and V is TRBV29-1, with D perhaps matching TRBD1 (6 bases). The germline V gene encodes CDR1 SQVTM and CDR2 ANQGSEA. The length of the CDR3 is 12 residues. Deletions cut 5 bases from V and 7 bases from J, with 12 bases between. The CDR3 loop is CSVHRDPNEQFF. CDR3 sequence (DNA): TGCAGCGTTCACAGGGACCCAAATGAGCAGTTCTTC.

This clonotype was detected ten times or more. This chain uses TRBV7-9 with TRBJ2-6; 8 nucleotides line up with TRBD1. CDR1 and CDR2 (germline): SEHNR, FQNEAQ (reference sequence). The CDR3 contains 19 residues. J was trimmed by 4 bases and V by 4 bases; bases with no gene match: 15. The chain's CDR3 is CASSSPISGTGHGANVLTF. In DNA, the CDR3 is TGTGCCAGCAGCTCGCCCATATCCGGGACAGGTCACGGGGCCAACGTCCTGACTTTC.

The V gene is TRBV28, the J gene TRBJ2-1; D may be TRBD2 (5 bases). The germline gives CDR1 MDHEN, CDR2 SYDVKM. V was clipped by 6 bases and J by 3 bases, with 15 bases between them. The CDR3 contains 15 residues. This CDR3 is CASSINSDYYNEQFF. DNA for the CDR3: TGTGCCAGCAGCATAAATTCCGACTACTACAATGAGCAGTTCTTC.

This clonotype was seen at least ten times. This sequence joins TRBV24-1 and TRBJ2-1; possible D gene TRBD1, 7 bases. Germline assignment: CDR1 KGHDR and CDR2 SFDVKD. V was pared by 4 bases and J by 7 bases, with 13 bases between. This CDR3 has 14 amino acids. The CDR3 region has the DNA TGTGCCACCAGTGACACGACAGGGAGGAATGAGCAGTTCTTC. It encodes CATSDTTGRNEQFF.

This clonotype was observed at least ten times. CDR3 loop: CATSGAGGPADTQYF. The CDR3 DNA reads as TGTGCCACCTCAGGGGCGGGGGGGCCTGCAGATACGCAGTATTTT. This chain uses TRBV6-2 or TRBV6-3 with TRBJ2-3; 9 bases are shared with TRBD2. Losses at the gene ends were 10 bases for V and 4 bases for J; bases not matched to a gene: 12. This CDR3 is built from 15 residues. Germline assignment: CDR1 MNHEY and CDR2 SVGEGT.

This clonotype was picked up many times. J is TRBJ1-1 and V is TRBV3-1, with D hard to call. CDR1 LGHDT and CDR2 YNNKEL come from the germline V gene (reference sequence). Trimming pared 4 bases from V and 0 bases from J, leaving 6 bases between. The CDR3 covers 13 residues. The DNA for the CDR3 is TGTGCCAGCAGCCGAACGATGAACACTGAAGCTTTCTTT. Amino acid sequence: CASSRTMNTEAFF.

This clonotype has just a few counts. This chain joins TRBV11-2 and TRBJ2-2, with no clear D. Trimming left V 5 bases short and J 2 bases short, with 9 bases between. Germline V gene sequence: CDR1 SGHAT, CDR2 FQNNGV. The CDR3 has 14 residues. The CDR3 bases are TGTGCCAGCAGCGCCGCTCTAAACACCGGGGAGCTGTTTTTT. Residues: CASSAALNTGELFF.

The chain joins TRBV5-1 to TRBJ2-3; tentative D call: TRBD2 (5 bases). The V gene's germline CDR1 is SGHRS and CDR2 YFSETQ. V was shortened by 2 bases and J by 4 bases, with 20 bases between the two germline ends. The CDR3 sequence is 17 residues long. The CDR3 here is CASSFGGSGNLADTQYF. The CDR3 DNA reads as TGCGCCAGCAGCTTCGGAGGTTCGGGGAATCTCGCAGATACGCAGTATTTT.

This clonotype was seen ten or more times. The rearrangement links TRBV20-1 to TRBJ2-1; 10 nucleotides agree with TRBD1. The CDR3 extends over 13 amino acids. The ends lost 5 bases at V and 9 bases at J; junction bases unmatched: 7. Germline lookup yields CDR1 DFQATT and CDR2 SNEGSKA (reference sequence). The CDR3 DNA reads TGCAGTGCTGGCGGGACAGGGGTCGGTGAGCAGTTCTTC. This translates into CSAGGTGVGEQFF.